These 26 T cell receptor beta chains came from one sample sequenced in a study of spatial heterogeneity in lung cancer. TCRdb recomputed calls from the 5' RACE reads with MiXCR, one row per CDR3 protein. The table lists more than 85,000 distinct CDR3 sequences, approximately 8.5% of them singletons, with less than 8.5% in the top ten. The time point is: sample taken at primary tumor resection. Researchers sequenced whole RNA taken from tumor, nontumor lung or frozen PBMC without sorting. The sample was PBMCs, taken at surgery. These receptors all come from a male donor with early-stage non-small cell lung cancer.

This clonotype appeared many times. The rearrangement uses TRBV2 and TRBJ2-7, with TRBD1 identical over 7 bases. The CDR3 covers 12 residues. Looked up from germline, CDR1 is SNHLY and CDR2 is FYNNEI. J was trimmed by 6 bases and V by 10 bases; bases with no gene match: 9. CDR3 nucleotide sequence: TGTGCCATCGTGGCACCAGGGGGCGAGCAGTACTTC. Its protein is CAIVAPGGEQYF.

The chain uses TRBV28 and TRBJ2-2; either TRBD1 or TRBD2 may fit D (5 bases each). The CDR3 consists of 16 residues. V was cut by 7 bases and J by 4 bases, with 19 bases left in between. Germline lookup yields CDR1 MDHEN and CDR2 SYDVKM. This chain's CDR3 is CASTPGTSRGTGELFF. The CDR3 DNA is TGTGCCAGCACCCCCGGGACCTCAAGGGGCACCGGGGAGCTGTTTTTT.

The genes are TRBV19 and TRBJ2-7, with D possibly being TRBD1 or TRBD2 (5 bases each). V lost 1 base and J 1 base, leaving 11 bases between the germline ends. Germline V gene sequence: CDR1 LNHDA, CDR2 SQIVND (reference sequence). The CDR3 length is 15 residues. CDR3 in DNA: TGTGCCAGTAGTATAGCCGGGACGGGATCCTACGAGCAGTACTTC. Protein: CASSIAGTGSYEQYF.

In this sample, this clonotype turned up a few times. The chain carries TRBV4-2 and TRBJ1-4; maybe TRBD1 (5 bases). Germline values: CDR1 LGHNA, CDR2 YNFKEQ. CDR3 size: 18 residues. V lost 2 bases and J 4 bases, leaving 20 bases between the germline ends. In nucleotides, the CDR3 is TGTGCCAGCAGCCAACGCCTGCAAGCTAGACAGAGTAATGAAAAACTGTTTTTT. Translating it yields CASSQRLQARQSNEKLFF.

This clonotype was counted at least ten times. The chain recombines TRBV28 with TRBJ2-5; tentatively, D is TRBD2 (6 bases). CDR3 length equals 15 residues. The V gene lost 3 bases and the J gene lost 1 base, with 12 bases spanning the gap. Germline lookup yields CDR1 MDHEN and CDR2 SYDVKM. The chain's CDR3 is CASSFQAAGQETQYF. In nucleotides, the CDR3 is TGTGCCAGCAGTTTTCAGGCAGCGGGCCAAGAGACCCAGTACTTC. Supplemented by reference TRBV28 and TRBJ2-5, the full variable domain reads DVKVTQSSRYLVKRTGEKVFLECVQDMDHENMFWYRQDPGLGLRLIYFSYDVKMKEKGDIPEGYSVSREKKERFSLILESASTNQTSMYLCASSFQAAGQETQYFGPGTRLLVL.

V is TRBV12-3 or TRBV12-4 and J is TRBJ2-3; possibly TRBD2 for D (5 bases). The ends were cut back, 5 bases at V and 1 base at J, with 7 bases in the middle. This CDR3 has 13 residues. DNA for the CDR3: TGTGCCAGCAGTCTTAGCGGCACAGATACGCAGTATTTT. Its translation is CASSLSGTDTQYF.

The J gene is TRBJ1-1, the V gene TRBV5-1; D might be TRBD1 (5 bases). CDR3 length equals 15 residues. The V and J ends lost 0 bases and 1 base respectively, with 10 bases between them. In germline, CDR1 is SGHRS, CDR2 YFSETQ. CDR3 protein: CASSLVGGENTEAFF. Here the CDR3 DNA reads TGCGCCAGCAGCTTGGTCGGAGGGGAGAACACTGAAGCTTTCTTT. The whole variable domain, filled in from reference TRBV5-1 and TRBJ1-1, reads KAGVTQTPRYLIKTRGQQVTLSCSPISGHRSVSWYQQTPGQGLQFLFEYFSETQRNKGNFPGRFSGRQFSNSRSEMNVSTLELGDSALYLCASSLVGGENTEAFFGQGTRLTVV.

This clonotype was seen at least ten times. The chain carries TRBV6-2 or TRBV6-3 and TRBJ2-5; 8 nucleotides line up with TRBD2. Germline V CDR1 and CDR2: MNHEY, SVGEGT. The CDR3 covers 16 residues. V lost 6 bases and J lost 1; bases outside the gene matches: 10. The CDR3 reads CASRDLSGVLQETQYF. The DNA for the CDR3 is TGTGCCAGCAGGGACCTTAGCGGGGTCCTCCAAGAGACCCAGTACTTC.

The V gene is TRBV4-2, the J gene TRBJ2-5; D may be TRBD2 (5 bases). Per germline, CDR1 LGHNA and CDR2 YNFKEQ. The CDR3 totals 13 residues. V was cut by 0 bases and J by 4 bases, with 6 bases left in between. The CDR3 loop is CASSQDRGETQYF. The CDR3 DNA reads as TGTGCCAGCAGCCAAGATCGGGGAGAGACCCAGTACTTC.

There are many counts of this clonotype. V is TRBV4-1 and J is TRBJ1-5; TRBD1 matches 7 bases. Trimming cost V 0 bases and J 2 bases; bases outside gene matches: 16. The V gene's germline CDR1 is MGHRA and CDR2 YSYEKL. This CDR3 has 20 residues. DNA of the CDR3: TGCGCCAGCAGCCAAGATCCGGTGGGCAGGGGGTTAAACGGCAATCAGCCCCAGCATTTT. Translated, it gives CASSQDPVGRGLNGNQPQHF.

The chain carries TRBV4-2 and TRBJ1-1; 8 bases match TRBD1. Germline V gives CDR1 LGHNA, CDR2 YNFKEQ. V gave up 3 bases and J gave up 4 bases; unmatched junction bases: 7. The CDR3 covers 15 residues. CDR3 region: CASSHPRQGSTEAFF. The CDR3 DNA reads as TGTGCCAGCAGCCACCCAAGACAGGGGTCCACTGAAGCTTTCTTT.

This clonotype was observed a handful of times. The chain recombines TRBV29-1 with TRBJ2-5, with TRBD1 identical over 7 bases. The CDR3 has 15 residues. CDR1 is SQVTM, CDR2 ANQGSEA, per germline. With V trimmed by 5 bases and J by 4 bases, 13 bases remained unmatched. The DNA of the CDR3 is TGCAGCGTTTCGCCGGCGACAGGGATGAGAGAGACCCAGTACTTC. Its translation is CSVSPATGMRETQYF.

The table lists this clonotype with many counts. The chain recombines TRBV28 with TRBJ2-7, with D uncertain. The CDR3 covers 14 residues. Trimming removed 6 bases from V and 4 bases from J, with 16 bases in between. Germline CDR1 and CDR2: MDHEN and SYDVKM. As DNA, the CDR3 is TGTGCCAGCAGCCTTGATGCGGACCAATACGAGCAGTACTTC. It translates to CASSLDADQYEQYF.

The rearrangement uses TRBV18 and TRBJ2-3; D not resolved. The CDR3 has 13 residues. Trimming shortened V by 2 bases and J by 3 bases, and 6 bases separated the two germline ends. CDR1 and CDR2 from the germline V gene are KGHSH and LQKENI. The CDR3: CASSPSATDTQYF. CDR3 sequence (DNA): TGTGCCAGCTCACCATCAGCTACAGATACGCAGTATTTT.

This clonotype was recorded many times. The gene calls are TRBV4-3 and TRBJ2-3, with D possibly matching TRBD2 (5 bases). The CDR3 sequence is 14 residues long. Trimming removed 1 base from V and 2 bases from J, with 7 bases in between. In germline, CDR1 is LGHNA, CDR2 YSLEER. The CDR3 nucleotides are TGCGCCAGCAGCCAAGGAGGGCTCACAGATACGCAGTATTTT. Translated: CASSQGGLTDTQYF.

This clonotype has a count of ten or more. CDR3 nucleotide sequence: TGTGCCAGCAGCTCGGACAGGGCCACCGGGGAGCTGTTTTTT. This sequence encodes CASSSDRATGELFF. This sequence joins TRBV7-9 and TRBJ2-2; 8 bases line up with TRBD1. The CDR3 loop spans 14 amino acids. Germline V gene data show CDR1 as SEHNR and CDR2 as FQNEAQ (reference sequence). V gave up 4 bases and J gave up 4 bases; unmatched junction bases: 2.

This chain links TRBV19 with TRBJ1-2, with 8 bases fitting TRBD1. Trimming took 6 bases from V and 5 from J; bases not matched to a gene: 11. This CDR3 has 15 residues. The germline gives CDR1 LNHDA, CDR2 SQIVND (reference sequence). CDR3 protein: CASRHIRQGSYGYTF. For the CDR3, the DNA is TGTGCCAGTAGGCACATCCGACAGGGGTCTTATGGCTACACCTTC.

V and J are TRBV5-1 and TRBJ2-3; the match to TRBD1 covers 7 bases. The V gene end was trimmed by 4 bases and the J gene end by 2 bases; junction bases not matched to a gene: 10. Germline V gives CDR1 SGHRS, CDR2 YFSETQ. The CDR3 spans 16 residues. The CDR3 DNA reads TGCGCCAGCAGCCTAGGGACAGCACAATCCACAGATACGCAGTATTTT. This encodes CASSLGTAQSTDTQYF.

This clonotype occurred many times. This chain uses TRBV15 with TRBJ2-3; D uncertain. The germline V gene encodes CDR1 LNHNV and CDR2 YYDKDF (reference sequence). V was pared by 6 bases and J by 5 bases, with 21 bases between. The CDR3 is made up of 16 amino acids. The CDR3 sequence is CATSPQRQTYIDTQYF. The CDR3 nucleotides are TGTGCCACCAGTCCTCAGCGCCAAACGTACATAGATACGCAGTATTTT.

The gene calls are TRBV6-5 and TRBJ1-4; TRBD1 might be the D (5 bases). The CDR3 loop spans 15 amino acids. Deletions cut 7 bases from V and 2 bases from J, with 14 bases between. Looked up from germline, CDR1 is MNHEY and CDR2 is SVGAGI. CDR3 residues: CASTRGIKTNEKLFF. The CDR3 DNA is TGTGCCAGCACTAGGGGAATAAAGACTAATGAAAAACTGTTTTTT.

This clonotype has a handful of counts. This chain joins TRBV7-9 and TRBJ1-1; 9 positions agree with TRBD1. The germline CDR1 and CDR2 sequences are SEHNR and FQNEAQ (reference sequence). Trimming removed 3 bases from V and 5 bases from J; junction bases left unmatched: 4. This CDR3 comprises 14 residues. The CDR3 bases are TGTGCCAGCAGCTTGAGACAGGGGGTAACTGAAGCTTTCTTT. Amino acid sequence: CASSLRQGVTEAFF.

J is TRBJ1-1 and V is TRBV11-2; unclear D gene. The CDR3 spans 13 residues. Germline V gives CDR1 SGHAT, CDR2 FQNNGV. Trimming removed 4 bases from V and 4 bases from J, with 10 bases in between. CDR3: CASSSTRITEAFF. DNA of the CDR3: TGTGCCAGCAGCTCCACAAGGATCACTGAAGCTTTCTTT.

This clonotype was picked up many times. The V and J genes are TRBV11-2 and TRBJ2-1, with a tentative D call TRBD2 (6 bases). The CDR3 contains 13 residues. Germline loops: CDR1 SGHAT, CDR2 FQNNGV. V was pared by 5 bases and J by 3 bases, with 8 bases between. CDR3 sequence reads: CASSNSGYNEQFF. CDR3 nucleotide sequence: TGTGCCAGCAGCAATAGCGGCTACAATGAGCAGTTCTTC.

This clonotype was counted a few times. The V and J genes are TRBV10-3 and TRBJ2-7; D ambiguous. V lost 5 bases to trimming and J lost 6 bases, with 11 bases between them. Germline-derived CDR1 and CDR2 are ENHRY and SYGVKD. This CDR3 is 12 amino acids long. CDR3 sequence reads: CAISPTSGEQYF. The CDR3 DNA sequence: TGTGCCATCAGTCCGACGTCAGGCGAGCAGTACTTC.

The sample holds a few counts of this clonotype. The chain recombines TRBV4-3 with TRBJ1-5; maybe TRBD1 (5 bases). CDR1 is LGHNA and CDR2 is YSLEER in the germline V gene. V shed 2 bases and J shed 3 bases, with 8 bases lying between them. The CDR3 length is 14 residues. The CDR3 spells CASSQQGNNQPQHF. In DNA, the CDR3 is TGCGCCAGCAGCCAACAGGGTAACAATCAGCCCCAGCATTTT.

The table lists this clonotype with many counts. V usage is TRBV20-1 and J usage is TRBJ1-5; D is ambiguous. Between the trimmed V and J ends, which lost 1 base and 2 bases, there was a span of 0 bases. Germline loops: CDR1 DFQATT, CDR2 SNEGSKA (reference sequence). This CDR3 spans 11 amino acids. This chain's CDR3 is CSARGNQPQHF. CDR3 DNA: TGCAGTGCTAGAGGCAATCAGCCCCAGCATTTT.